A single sample is the source of the 12 T cell receptor beta chains below, sequenced in a study of early T cells in non-severe SARS-CoV-2 infection (dated by TCRdb to the early 2020s). Libraries were prepared through 5' RACE. The sequencer listed for this sample is NextSeq 500. TCRdb itself trimmed the public reads at Q25 with fastp, ran MiXCR and retained productive beta chains. Rows with a matching CDR3 protein are joined into one entry that keeps the most common DNA and genes. A total of around 64,000 distinct CDR3 sequences appear in this sample, 12% of them only once. The ten largest make up 6% to 7% of the sample. The source material was whole blood. Every receptor here comes from an adult who was a healthcare worker with PCR-confirmed SARS-CoV-2 infection or an uninfected control (not recorded which).

This clonotype has ten or more counts. V usage is TRBV29-1 and J usage is TRBJ2-3; D is ambiguous. The CDR3 runs to 12 residues. V lost 2 bases to trimming and J lost 2 bases, with 5 bases between them. The germline CDR1 and CDR2 sequences are SQVTM and ANQGSEA. Written as DNA, the CDR3 is TGCAGCGTTGAAAGCGCCACAGATACGCAGTATTTT. Residues: CSVESATDTQYF.

This clonotype was seen a handful of times. The chain joins TRBV7-2 to TRBJ2-7; D may be TRBD2 (6 bases). Germline V lookup: CDR1 SGHTA, CDR2 FQGNSA. V dropped 3 bases and J dropped 7 bases, with 19 bases sitting between them. The CDR3 runs 15 residues. CDR3 sequence reads: CASSFRGLGLGEQYF. In DNA, the CDR3 is TGTGCCAGCAGCTTTAGGGGACTCGGATTAGGAGAGCAGTACTTC.

V is TRBV10-3 and J is TRBJ1-5; D not certain. Germline CDR1 and CDR2: ENHRY and SYGVKD. This CDR3 has 13 amino acids. Trimming took off 2 bases at V and 7 bases at J, with 9 bases between the two ends. The CDR3 DNA reads as TGTGCCATCAGTGAGGGCCTCGGCCAGCCCCAGCATTTT. Translated, it gives CAISEGLGQPQHF.

This clonotype was counted at least ten times. V is TRBV6-5 and J is TRBJ1-4; 9 positions match TRBD1. This CDR3 is 14 amino acids long. The germline V gene has CDR1 MNHEY and CDR2 SVGAGI. Unmatched junction bases numbered 7, after V lost 6 bases and J lost 8 bases. The CDR3: CASRPQGAREKLFF. CDR3 DNA: TGTGCCAGCAGACCACAGGGGGCGAGGGAAAAACTGTTTTTT.

This clonotype was recorded at least ten times. The chain uses TRBV7-2 and TRBJ2-6; unclear D gene. V was trimmed by 10 bases and J by 4 bases, leaving 11 bases between them. The CDR3 has 13 amino acids. CDR1 SGHTA and CDR2 FQGNSA come from the germline V gene. The CDR3 here is CATRVGGANVLTF. The CDR3 DNA reads TGTGCCACCCGTGTTGGGGGGGCCAACGTCCTGACTTTC.

This clonotype was counted many times. This chain joins TRBV2 and TRBJ2-7; D gene ambiguous. The CDR3 is 14 amino acids. CDR1 SNHLY and CDR2 FYNNEI come from the germline V gene. Trimming shortened V by 4 bases and J by 3 bases, and 13 bases separated the two germline ends. The CDR3 DNA is TGTGCCAGCAGTGCCACAGACAACCGCTACGAGCAGTACTTC. This sequence encodes CASSATDNRYEQYF.

This clonotype was seen only a few times. CDR3 sequence: CASTPRVGETQYF. The CDR3 nucleotides are TGTGCCAGCACCCCCCGGGTCGGGGAGACCCAGTACTTC. This rearrangement joins TRBV6-2 or TRBV6-3 to TRBJ2-5; D is unclear. The V gene's germline CDR1 is MNHEY and CDR2 SVGEGT. This CDR3 comprises 13 residues. The V end was cut by 7 bases, the J end by 5 bases, with 14 bases between.

There are a few counts of this clonotype. This sequence joins TRBV6-5 and TRBJ1-6; a possible D gene is TRBD1 (6 bases). The V end lost 6 bases, the J end lost 3 bases, and 12 bases lay between the germline ends. This CDR3 has 15 residues. The germline CDR1 and CDR2 sequences are MNHEY and SVGAGI. CDR3 in amino acids: CASRQTGGYNSPLHF. The CDR3, as DNA: TGTGCCAGCAGACAGACAGGAGGCTATAATTCACCCCTCCACTTT.

This clonotype has only a few counts. The V gene is TRBV18, the J gene TRBJ2-7; D possibly corresponds to TRBD1 (8 bases). CDR1 is KGHSH, CDR2 LQKENI, per germline. V was shortened by 4 bases and J by 0 bases, with 13 bases between the two germline ends. This CDR3 region has 15 residues. As DNA, the CDR3 is TGTGCCAGCTCACGCGGGGGACAGGCCTCCTACGAGCAGTACTTC. Protein: CASSRGGQASYEQYF.

This clonotype was seen many times. The chain recombines TRBV7-2 with TRBJ1-5, with D possibly TRBD1 on 6 matching bases. V lost 3 bases to trimming and J lost 3 bases, with 12 bases between them. Germline V gene lookup returns CDR1 SGHTA and CDR2 FQGNSA. The CDR3 has 15 amino acids. The CDR3 reads CASSFNGQNNQPQHF. CDR3 DNA sequence: TGTGCCAGCAGCTTCAATGGACAGAACAATCAGCCCCAGCATTTT.

The chain joins TRBV6-6 to TRBJ2-1, with 12 bases fitting TRBD1. J was trimmed by 8 bases and V by 1 base; bases with no gene match: 3. Germline V gene sequence: CDR1 MNHNY, CDR2 SVGAGI (reference sequence). This CDR3 spans 15 amino acids. CDR3: CASSYFGTGGDEQFF. The CDR3 coding sequence is TGTGCCAGCAGTTACTTCGGGACAGGGGGCGATGAGCAGTTCTTC.

Comment on this clonotype: A much larger clone differs from this one at a single base, so this may be a read error. Since no conserved phenylalanine or tryptophan closes the CDR3, a read error is the likely cause. The chain links TRBV30 to TRBJ2-1; a weak D match, TRBD1 (5 bases). Germline CDR1 and CDR2: GTSNPN and SVGIG (reference sequence). This CDR3 has 14 amino acids. Trimming cost V 4 bases and J 4 bases, with 14 bases left between them. DNA for the CDR3: TGTGCCTGGAAAGTGGACCAGGGATACAATGAGCAGTTCATC. It yields the protein CAWKVDQGYNEQFI.